The source of this TCR beta chain is a study of blood T cell repertoires in COVID-19 (dated by TCRdb to between 2020 and 2021). Concerning the study at large: Samples covering the acute and convalescent phases of COVID-19 were provided by collaborators in the United States, Italy and Spain. The material from the prospective study consisted of cDNA or gDNA derived from T cells, B-cell-depleted T cells, or PBMCs. Subjects who had been exposed to COVID-19, were actively infected with it, or had recovered from it provided the deeply sampled blood TCRbeta repertoires that made up the dataset. A freely available public database, intended as a resource for researchers studying the immune response to SARS-CoV-2, is where the repertoires were released. Samples were obtained from the ongoing ImmuneRACE study (first 160 participants) and from some 1,200 subjects provided by 6 global collaborators. Sample metadata almost always included a de-identified subject ID, COVID-19 status, age in years and sex. Where available, HLA class I and class II types were taken from metadata supplied by the sample provider and were not determined by assay-based typing.

The study at large found these results: The amount of clinical and demographic metadata varied by source and participant and was provided uncurated.

TCRbeta CDR3 regions were amplified from genomic DNA by means of the immunoSEQ Assay, a bias-controlled multiplex PCR. From the authors' description of their analysis: The number of nucleated cells in each sample was estimated by amplification of reference gene primers within the assay. To quantify the absolute abundance of each unique TCRbeta CDR3 rearrangement, sequence reads were collapsed and filtered. For each sample, productive Simpson clonality was calculated as the square root of Simpson's diversity index over productive rearrangements. This is the immuneACCESS table as TCRdb keeps it, with only in-frame sequences that have V and J called. A part of the clones is gone; compared with another copy, unresolved V genes explain less than half, and the rest is unexplained. Clone size and the V and J calls come from that table; the DNA yielded D and trimming. The sample includes 200,000 to 250,000 clones, with 83% observed a single time. 1.3% of the sample is taken by the ten largest.

One collaborating source in Seattle enrolled patients while the patients were actively infected and followed the patients over time throughout the course of disease. Whole blood was collected in K2EDTA tubes by collaborating institutions according to the institutions' own protocols. For TCRbeta analysis, collaborator samples were shipped as frozen whole blood, as isolated PBMCs, or as DNA extracted from either sample type. Details on this clone: Its antigen is not yet known. Base qualities are not at hand, and no much larger clone is one base apart.

From the cysteine through the phenylalanine, the CDR3 covers 15 amino acids. Only the CDR3 DNA is retained, 45 bases long and in frame from the first base. At the junction V is shortened by 3 bases and J by 3 bases, with 14 bases in between. Via the germline V gene (reference sequence), CDR1 is MNHNY and CDR2 SVGAGI. This sequence was found in a woman younger than 45 with COVID-19, enrolled during active disease. Source material: peripheral blood. In this chain, TRBV6-6 is recombined with TRBJ1-2, with a weak D call of TRBD1 (5 bases match). This receptor has the CDR3 CASSYYGGGDYGYTF. In nucleotide form, the sequence is TGTGCCAGCAGTTATTACGGGGGAGGGGACTATGGCTACACCTTC.